The 19 T cell receptor beta chains listed next were all sequenced from one sample in a study of beta chain features in type 1 diabetes. Every bit of the isolated RNA underwent reverse transcription, so sequencing read expressed TCRB transcripts. Using immunoSEQ multiplex PCR, the repertoire was profiled, and TCRdb retains in-frame clones only, with some absent. Of hundreds of thousands of clones listed, about 14% are singletons. The sample taken for sequencing was naive CD4+ T cells from blood. The source of these receptors is a man between 18 and 35 years old in good health.

In DNA, the CDR3 is TGTGCCAGCAGCTTGGGTTGGGGCGGCACTGAAGCTTTCTTT. This gives the protein CASSLGWGGTEAFF. This chain uses TRBV5-4 with TRBJ1-1; possibly TRBD1 for D (5 bases). Germline CDR1 reads SGHNT; CDR2 reads YYREEE (reference sequence). V was pared by 0 bases and J by 4 bases, with 10 bases between. There are 14 residues in the CDR3.

This clone turned up a few times. Other nucleotide sequences in the sample specify the same CDR3. The chain joins TRBV5-1 to TRBJ2-6; D is ambiguous. The CDR3 loop spans 15 amino acids. Germline lookup yields CDR1 SGHRS and CDR2 YFSETQ. V was pared by 0 bases and J by 4 bases, with 8 bases between. CDR3 sequence reads: CASSLGGSGANVLTF. The DNA for the CDR3 is TGCGCCAGCAGCTTGGGTGGGTCCGGGGCCAACGTCCTGACTTTC.

This clone was counted a few times. The chain has TRBV5-1 and TRBJ2-5; tentatively, D is TRBD1 (6 bases). The V gene lost 0 bases and the J gene lost 2 bases, with 14 bases spanning the gap. Germline CDR1 SGHRS, CDR2 YFSETQ. This CDR3 has 16 amino acids. For the CDR3, the DNA is TGCGCCAGCAGCTTGGAACCCTGGACAGTACAAGAGACCCAGTACTTC. This sequence encodes CASSLEPWTVQETQYF.

The gene calls are TRBV6-1 and TRBJ2-2; D gene unclear. The germline V gene has CDR1 MNHNS and CDR2 SASEGT. The CDR3 covers 14 residues. The ends were cut back, 7 bases at V and 0 bases at J, with 9 bases in the middle. The CDR3 DNA reads as TGTGCCAGCACGCAGGCCTCGAACACCGGGGAGCTGTTTTTT. Translated: CASTQASNTGELFF.

This clone has a handful of counts. The sample has other DNA sequences that encode this CDR3 too. V gene TRBV5-1 combines with J gene TRBJ2-3; maybe TRBD1 (5 bases). V lost 0 bases to trimming and J lost 2 bases, with 7 bases between them. Germline values: CDR1 SGHRS, CDR2 YFSETQ. CDR3 length: 14 residues. CDR3: CASSLEGATDTQYF. CDR3 coding DNA: TGCGCCAGCAGCTTGGAAGGGGCCACAGATACGCAGTATTTT. Full variable domain (remainder filled in from reference TRBV5-1 and TRBJ2-3): KAGVTQTPRYLIKTRGQQVTLSCSPISGHRSVSWYQQTPGQGLQFLFEYFSETQRNKGNFPGRFSGRQFSNSRSEMNVSTLELGDSALYLCASSLEGATDTQYFGPGTRLTVL.

This chain uses TRBV7-3 with TRBJ2-1; TRBD2 agrees at 9 bases. CDR1 SGHTA and CDR2 FQGTGA come from the germline V gene. The ends lost 1 base at V and 12 bases at J; junction bases unmatched: 10. The length of the CDR3 is 15 residues. The CDR3 DNA reads TGTGCCAGCAGCTTAATGGGCGGGAGGGCCGATGTGCAGTTCTTC. It codes for CASSLMGGRADVQFF.

V gene TRBV29-1 combines with J gene TRBJ2-5, with 7 positions matching TRBD1. Losses at the gene ends were 7 bases for V and 4 bases for J; bases not matched to a gene: 6. Germline V lookup: CDR1 SQVTM, CDR2 ANQGSEA. The CDR3 loop spans 12 amino acids. CDR3 DNA sequence: TGCAGCGGAAAACAGGGGAGAGAGACCCAGTACTTC. This codes for CSGKQGRETQYF. The full variable domain, rest sourced from reference TRBV29-1 and TRBJ2-5, is SAVISQKPSRDICQRGTSLTIQCQVDSQVTMMFWYRQQPGQSLTLIATANQGSEATYESGFVIDKFPISRPNLTFSTLTVSNMSPEDSSIYLCSGKQGRETQYFGPGTRLLVL.

This clone appeared a few times. This chain uses TRBV20-1 with TRBJ2-7; D ambiguous. Between the trimmed V and J ends, which lost 3 bases and 6 bases, there was a span of 6 bases. CDR1 is DFQATT, CDR2 SNEGSKA, per germline (reference sequence). The CDR3 is made up of 10 amino acids. In DNA form, the CDR3 reads TGCAGTGCTAGTTTAGCCGAGCAGTACTTC. It specifies CSASLAEQYF.

The chain is built from TRBV25-1 and TRBJ2-5; tentative D call: TRBD1 (6 bases). Germline V gene lookup returns CDR1 MGHDK and CDR2 SYGVNS. V was pared by 5 bases and J by 9 bases, with 19 bases between. CDR3 length equals 14 residues. The CDR3 nucleotides are TGTGCCAGCAGTCTGGGGCCCCTGGGGGCCGCCCAGTACTTC. The encoded protein is CASSLGPLGAAQYF.

This rearrangement joins TRBV2 to TRBJ2-5; 7 bases match TRBD1. The CDR3 sequence is 14 residues long. Germline values: CDR1 SNHLY, CDR2 FYNNEI. V gave up 6 bases and J gave up 5 bases; unmatched junction bases: 9. The CDR3 protein is CASSASQGRETQYF. As DNA, the CDR3 is TGTGCCAGCAGCGCATCACAGGGGCGGGAGACCCAGTACTTC.

The V and J genes are TRBV4-1 and TRBJ2-7; D ambiguous. The CDR3 has 14 residues. With 0 bases removed from V and 3 bases from J, the gap between germline ends came to 9 bases. Looked up from germline, CDR1 is MGHRA and CDR2 is YSYEKL. In nucleotides, the CDR3 is TGCGCCAGCAGCCAAGATGTCTTACGCTACGAGCAGTACTTC. It yields the protein CASSQDVLRYEQYF.

This chain uses TRBV7-2 with TRBJ2-2; TRBD2 might be the D (5 bases). Germline loops: CDR1 SGHTA, CDR2 FQGNSA. The CDR3 consists of 15 residues. Trimming stripped 0 bases from V and 5 bases from J, with 10 bases between. For the CDR3, the DNA is TGTGCCAGCAGCTTAGCGGGAGTGAGAACCGGGGAGCTGTTTTTT. Translated: CASSLAGVRTGELFF.

This clone was counted only a few times. The identical CDR3 is also encoded by other nucleotide sequences in the sample. The CDR3 sequence is CATSRDRATGELFF. As DNA, the CDR3 is TGTGCCACCAGCAGAGACAGGGCCACCGGGGAGCTGTTTTTT. The chain carries TRBV15 and TRBJ2-2, with D perhaps matching TRBD1 (5 bases). CDR3 size: 14 residues. Between the trimmed V and J ends, which lost 0 bases and 4 bases, there was a span of 6 bases. Germline CDR1 is LNHNV and CDR2 is YYDKDF (reference sequence). The whole variable domain, remainder taken from reference TRBV15 and TRBJ2-2, is DAMVIQNPRYQVTQFGKPVTLSCSQTLNHNVMYWYQQKSSQAPKLLFHYYDKDFNNEADTPDNFQSRRPNTSFCFLDIRSPGLGDTAMYLCATSRDRATGELFFGEGSRLTVL.

The chain uses TRBV15 and TRBJ2-3; D gene ambiguous. The CDR3 is 13 residues long. CDR1 and CDR2 (germline): LNHNV, YYDKDF (reference sequence). V was cut by 5 bases and J by 9 bases, with 15 bases left in between. The CDR3, as DNA: TGTGCCACCAGCTCCACTGTTGTGGGGACGCAGTATTTT. It is translated as CATSSTVVGTQYF.

Only a few counts were recorded for this clone. V is TRBV6-5 and J is TRBJ2-7; D is unresolved. The CDR3 length is 13 residues. V lost 6 bases and J lost 9, with 18 bases in between. Germline assignment: CDR1 MNHEY and CDR2 SVGAGI. The DNA of the CDR3 is TGTGCCAGCAGCCCAGGCGTACCCCTAGGGCAGTACTTC. Its translation is CASSPGVPLGQYF.

The gene calls are TRBV18 and TRBJ2-1; tentatively, D is TRBD2 (5 bases). Germline V lookup: CDR1 KGHSH, CDR2 LQKENI. Trimming cost V 3 bases and J 0 bases, with 15 bases left between them. The CDR3 runs to 17 residues. The CDR3 region has the DNA TGTGCCAGCTCACCGTTTGAGCGCGGAGGCTCCTACAATGAGCAGTTCTTC. This codes for CASSPFERGGSYNEQFF.

The chain has TRBV19 and TRBJ1-2, with D perhaps TRBD1 (5 bases). This CDR3 has 15 residues. The germline V gene encodes CDR1 LNHDA and CDR2 SQIVND (reference sequence). V was cut by 2 bases and J by 1 base, with 11 bases left in between. CDR3 bases: TGTGCCAGTAGTATAAGGGGAGACCTTAACTATGGCTACACCTTC. Translating it yields CASSIRGDLNYGYTF.

There are a few counts of this clone. The rearrangement links TRBV15 to TRBJ2-7; 9 bases line up with TRBD1. V gave up 0 bases and J gave up 5 bases; unmatched junction bases: 8. This CDR3 comprises 16 residues. Germline values: CDR1 LNHNV, CDR2 YYDKDF (reference sequence). Here the CDR3 reads CATSREPGTGTNEQYF. The CDR3 DNA follows: TGTGCCACCAGCAGAGAGCCCGGGACAGGGACCAACGAGCAGTACTTC.

This clone has a count of ten or more. The rearrangement uses TRBV28 and TRBJ2-6, with 7 bases that match TRBD2. Unmatched junction bases numbered 5, after V lost 6 bases and J lost 3 bases. CDR1 and CDR2 from the germline V gene are MDHEN and SYDVKM. The CDR3 sequence is 15 residues long. The CDR3 loop reads CASRSGMLGANVLTF. The DNA of the CDR3 is TGTGCCAGCAGAAGCGGGATGCTTGGGGCCAACGTCCTGACTTTC.